Below are 30 T cell receptor beta chains sequenced from a single sample in a study of Ad26.COV2.S vaccination and SARS-CoV-2 variants. Indicated treatment: about 20 received Ad26.COV2.S at low or high dose, single or two shots; roughly five received placebo; per-sample allocation not given. Sampling was performed 63 days after the first vaccine or placebo injection. Assay used: immunoSEQ multiplex PCR; TCRdb lists only in-frame clones, some missing. The sample comprises a few hundred thousand clones, roughly 90% of which are singletons, and about 5.4% rests with the top ten. The specimen comprised peripheral blood, sampled in a trial of Ad26.COV2.S vaccine versus placebo. These TCRs come from a person aged 18-65 years who received the Ad26.COV2.S COVID-19 vaccine or a placebo.

The rearrangement joins TRBV4-3 to TRBJ1-3; unclear D gene. The germline V gene has CDR1 LGHNA and CDR2 YSLEER. The CDR3 covers 13 residues. V lost 0 bases, J lost 4 bases, and 4 bases lay in between. The CDR3 coding sequence is TGCGCCAGCAGCCAAGATCCAGGAAACACCATATATTTT. Its protein product is CASSQDPGNTIYF.

The V and J genes are TRBV10-2 and TRBJ2-7; D gene ambiguous. The CDR3 has 10 residues. Germline V gene data show CDR1 as WSHSY and CDR2 as SAAADI. Trimming removed 10 bases from V and 5 bases from J, with 9 bases in between. The DNA for the CDR3 is TGCGCCATCACGCAGGACGAGCAGTACTTC. It codes for CAITQDEQYF.

The DNA for the CDR3 is TGTGCCTGGAGTGTAGGCGGTCTAGCGGGATCGGAGACCCAGTACTTC. Its translation is CAWSVGGLAGSETQYF. The rearrangement joins TRBV30 to TRBJ2-5, with 9 positions matching TRBD2. The V segment lost 0 bases and the J segment 5 bases; nucleotides outside the gene matches: 10. The germline CDR1 and CDR2 sequences are GTSNPN and SVGIG (reference sequence). The CDR3 spans 16 residues.

The CDR3 DNA reads TGTGCCAGCAGCTTCCGGGACAGGGGAAGAAATGAGCAGTTCTTC. Its protein product is CASSFRDRGRNEQFF. V gene TRBV9 combines with J gene TRBJ2-1, with 10 bases matching TRBD1. The CDR3 runs 15 residues. Unmatched junction bases numbered 8, after V lost 4 bases and J lost 7 bases. In germline, CDR1 is SGDLS, CDR2 YYNGEE.

CDR3 coding DNA: TGTGCCAGTAGTGGTTGGGGCTCCCCTCCAGCTGAGCAGTACTTC. Residues: CASSGWGSPPAEQYF. The chain recombines TRBV19 with TRBJ2-7, with a tentative D call TRBD1 (5 bases). The length of the CDR3 is 15 residues. From germline, CDR1 is LNHDA and CDR2 SQIVND (reference sequence). The germline V and J ends were trimmed by 5 bases and 7 bases, with 21 bases remaining between them.

This clone has only a few counts. This rearrangement joins TRBV3-1 (or the pseudogene TRBV3-2) to TRBJ1-1; D gene uncertain. CDR1 is LGHDT and CDR2 is YNNKEL in the germline V gene (reference sequence). The V and J ends lost 4 bases and 1 base respectively, with 10 bases between them. CDR3 length: 14 amino acids. The CDR3 DNA sequence: TGTGCCAGCAGCCGAGAAATTACGAACACTGAAGCTTTCTTT. Its translation: CASSREITNTEAFF.

Of note for this clone: One junction end does not reproduce the germline sequence, and a read error may be involved. This chain links TRBV24-1 with TRBJ1-6; D remains ambiguous. This CDR3 is built from 22 residues. The germline V gene encodes CDR1 KGHDR and CDR2 SFDVKD. The CDR3 DNA follows: TGTGCCCCCAGTCTTCTGCGATGCCGATGTTCCCTCGTGCCTTACTATAATTCACCCCTCCACTTT. Translating it yields CAPSLLRCRCSLVPYYNSPLHF.

CDR3 loop: CASSLQITNTEAFF. Written as DNA, the CDR3 is TGCGCCAGCAGCTTGCAGATAACAAACACTGAAGCTTTCTTT. The chain recombines TRBV5-1 with TRBJ1-1; no firm D call. This CDR3 has 14 amino acids. The germline CDR1 and CDR2 sequences are SGHRS and YFSETQ. The ends were cut back, 1 base at V and 2 bases at J, with 9 bases in the middle.

The chain recombines TRBV4-1 with TRBJ2-7; 7 bases line up with TRBD2. CDR3 length: 17 residues. V shed 0 bases, J shed 4 bases, and the junction held 12 bases outside the gene matches. CDR1 MGHRA and CDR2 YSYEKL come from the germline V gene. CDR3 nucleotide sequence: TGCGCCAGCAGCCAAGATCAATCCGGGGGGAGAGCGTACGAGCAGTACTTC. Its protein is CASSQDQSGGRAYEQYF.

Only one count was recorded for this clone. The chain links TRBV24-1 to TRBJ2-2, with 7 bases fitting TRBD2. CDR1 is KGHDR and CDR2 is SFDVKD in the germline V gene. CDR3 length: 16 amino acids. J lost 0 bases, V lost 2 bases, and 2 bases had no gene match. CDR3 bases: TGTGCCACCAGTGATTCTAGCGGAGCGAACACCGGGGAGCTGTTTTTT. It translates to CATSDSSGANTGELFF.

Comments on this clone: At the DNA level, this CDR3 is encoded by other sequences in the same sample as well. The J gene is TRBJ1-2, the V gene TRBV4-1, with 10 positions matching TRBD1. This CDR3 contains 16 residues. Per germline, CDR1 MGHRA and CDR2 YSYEKL. J lost 3 bases, V lost 2 bases, and 6 bases had no gene match. The CDR3 DNA follows: TGCGCCAGCAGCCAACCCCCGGGACAGGGGCACTATGGCTACACCTTC. Translated, it gives CASSQPPGQGHYGYTF.

V gene TRBV9 combines with J gene TRBJ2-2; D is possibly TRBD2 (7 bases). The germline V gene encodes CDR1 SGDLS and CDR2 YYNGEE. The CDR3 runs to 14 residues. Deletions cut 2 bases from V and 3 bases from J, with 8 bases between. The CDR3 DNA reads as TGTGCCAGCAGCGTCGGGGGGCACACCGGGGAGCTGTTTTTT. Translation gives CASSVGGHTGELFF. Looking up the rest from reference TRBV9 and TRBJ2-2 gives the full variable domain: DSGVTQTPKHLITATGQRVTLRCSPRSGDLSVYWYQQSLDQGLQFLIQYYNGEERAKGNILERFSAQQFPDLHSELNLSSLELGDSALYFCASSVGGHTGELFFGEGSRLTVL.

This clone has a single count. This chain joins TRBV5-8 and TRBJ1-5; no clear D. Per the germline V gene, CDR1 is SGHTS and CDR2 is YDEGEE. The CDR3 runs to 15 residues. Between the trimmed V and J ends, which lost 1 base and 1 base, there was a span of 9 bases. CDR3 bases: TGTGCCAGCAGCTTGATGGGTGGGAGCAATCAGCCCCAGCATTTT. The encoded protein is CASSLMGGSNQPQHF.

The chain couples TRBV7-2 to TRBJ2-1; perhaps TRBD1 as D (5 bases). The V end was cut by 3 bases, the J end by 9 bases, with 9 bases between. The V gene's germline CDR1 is SGHTA and CDR2 FQGNSA. This CDR3 comprises 12 residues. The CDR3 here is CASSFLRGEQFF. Here the CDR3 DNA reads TGTGCCAGCAGCTTCCTAAGGGGTGAGCAGTTCTTC.

This clone appeared a few times. The chain combines TRBV7-9 with TRBJ1-4; a weak D match, TRBD1 (5 bases). Germline CDR1 SEHNR, CDR2 FQNEAQ (reference sequence). The CDR3 has 18 amino acids. Trimming stripped 7 bases from V and 0 bases from J, with 21 bases between. The CDR3 loop reads CASILGAGGVATNEKLFF. The CDR3, as DNA: TGTGCCAGCATCCTTGGGGCAGGTGGAGTTGCAACTAATGAAAAACTGTTTTTT.

The rearrangement uses TRBV7-8 and TRBJ2-5; no firm D call. This CDR3 contains 17 residues. CDR1 and CDR2 (germline): SGHVS, FQNEAQ. V dropped 1 base and J dropped 0 bases, with 15 bases sitting between them. The CDR3 DNA reads TGTGCCAGCAGCTTAGGGCAGCCCGGCGCGTACCAAGAGACCCAGTACTTC. Translated, it gives CASSLGQPGAYQETQYF.

This sequence joins TRBV4-1 and TRBJ1-4, with TRBD1 matching 7 bases. V lost 2 bases to trimming and J lost 12 bases; unmatched junction nucleotides: 9. Germline loops: CDR1 MGHRA, CDR2 YSYEKL. The CDR3 length is 14 residues. The CDR3 sequence: CASSQQTGSEELFF. DNA for the CDR3: TGCGCCAGCAGCCAACAGACAGGGAGCGAAGAACTGTTTTTT.

V is TRBV5-6 and J is TRBJ2-7; 11 bases fit TRBD2. Germline V gene data show CDR1 as SGHDT and CDR2 as YYEEEE. CDR3 length: 15 residues. The V and J ends lost 4 bases and 3 bases, in that order; junction bases with no gene match: 6. CDR3 amino acids: CASSVGTSGYYEQYF. CDR3 nucleotide sequence: TGTGCCAGCAGCGTTGGGACTAGCGGATACTACGAGCAGTACTTC.

In regard to this clone: Different DNA sequences within this sample yield the same CDR3. The CDR3 loop reads CASSFPGGTEAFF. In nucleotides, the CDR3 is TGTGCCAGCAGTTTTCCAGGGGGCACTGAAGCTTTCTTT. The rearrangement links TRBV27 to TRBJ1-1; 7 bases are shared with TRBD1. Germline CDR1 and CDR2: MNHEY and SMNVEV (reference sequence). CDR3 length: 13 residues. Trimming removed 3 bases from V and 4 bases from J; junction bases left unmatched: 2.

The chain couples TRBV11-3 to TRBJ2-3; D gene uncertain. Trimming left V 5 bases short and J 6 bases short, with 9 bases between. Germline lookup yields CDR1 SGHNT and CDR2 YENEEA. CDR3 length: 12 amino acids. CDR3 sequence reads: CASSQMGDTQYF. CDR3 sequence (DNA): TGTGCCAGCAGCCAAATGGGGGATACGCAGTATTTT.

Here the CDR3 reads CASSATTGKQPQHF. The CDR3 DNA follows: TGCGCCAGCAGCGCAACTACAGGGAAACAGCCCCAGCATTTT. The rearrangement joins TRBV5-1 to TRBJ1-5, with a weak D call TRBD1 (6 bases). The CDR3 is 14 amino acids. CDR1 SGHRS and CDR2 YFSETQ come from the germline V gene. V was trimmed by 4 bases and J by 7 bases, leaving 15 bases between them.

J is TRBJ2-7 and V is TRBV9, with 7 positions matching TRBD1. Germline CDR1 is SGDLS and CDR2 is YYNGEE. The CDR3 sequence is 16 residues long. The V gene end was trimmed by 2 bases and the J gene end by 4 bases; junction bases not matched to a gene: 12. This CDR3 reads CASSVRFRDSLYEQYF. CDR3 DNA sequence: TGTGCCAGCAGCGTCCGTTTCCGGGACAGTTTGTACGAGCAGTACTTC.

The V and J genes are TRBV19 and TRBJ2-2; TRBD1 matches at 7 bases. The CDR3 length is 23 residues. CDR1 and CDR2 (germline): LNHDA, SQIVND (reference sequence). The V gene end was trimmed by 5 bases and the J gene end by 5 bases; junction bases not matched to a gene: 32. In DNA, the CDR3 is TGTGCCAGTAGTGTCGCCTTTGCTGGGACAGAGATAACTATACATGGGTCAACCGGGGAGCTGTTTTTT. This translates into CASSVAFAGTEITIHGSTGELFF. Looking up the rest from reference TRBV19 and TRBJ2-2 gives the full variable domain: DGGITQSPKYLFRKEGQNVTLSCEQNLNHDAMYWYRQDPGQGLRLIYYSQIVNDFQKGDIAEGYSVSREKKESFPLTVTSAQKNPTAFYLCASSVAFAGTEITIHGSTGELFFGEGSRLTVL.

The chain combines TRBV6-6 with TRBJ2-5; possibly TRBD1 for D (5 bases). Trimming left V 5 bases short and J 5 bases short, with 12 bases between. The CDR3 loop spans 13 amino acids. Germline V CDR1 and CDR2: MNHNY, SVGAGI (reference sequence). The CDR3 region has the DNA TGTGCCAGCAGTATCACAGGTGGGGAGACCCAGTACTTC. Its translation is CASSITGGETQYF.

The CDR3 region is CASRLQGGGNTIYF. The DNA for the CDR3 is TGTGCCAGCAGATTACAGGGAGGTGGAAACACCATATATTTT. The chain has TRBV2 and TRBJ1-3; maybe TRBD1 (6 bases). CDR3 length equals 14 residues. V was cut by 6 bases and J by 3 bases, with 12 bases left in between. Germline CDR1 reads SNHLY; CDR2 reads FYNNEI. The full variable domain, with the rest looked up from reference TRBV2 and TRBJ1-3, is EPEVTQTPSHQVTQMGQEVILRCVPISNHLYFYWYRQILGQKVEFLVSFYNNEISEKSEIFDDQFSVERPDGSNFTLKIRSTKLEDSAMYFCASRLQGGGNTIYFGEGSWLTVV.

V usage is TRBV19 and J usage is TRBJ2-7; 7 positions agree with TRBD2. There are 14 residues in the CDR3. Germline values: CDR1 LNHDA, CDR2 SQIVND (reference sequence). V was pared by 3 bases and J by 1 base, with 3 bases of the junction left unmatched. The CDR3 bases are TGTGCCAGTAGTATGGCGGGGGAATCCTACGAGCAGTACTTC. The encoded protein is CASSMAGESYEQYF.

The V call is TRBV19, the J call TRBJ2-2; TRBD2 aligns across 10 bases. V was clipped by 0 bases and J by 7 bases; unmatched bases: 8. CDR3 length: 17 residues. Germline CDR1 and CDR2: LNHDA and SQIVND (reference sequence). The CDR3 DNA sequence: TGTGCCAGTAGTATAGATCGCCTAGCGGGAGTAGGCGGGGAGCTGTTTTTT. It encodes CASSIDRLAGVGGELFF.

This chain links TRBV6-5 with TRBJ2-1; a weak D match, TRBD2 (6 bases). Trimming removed 6 bases at V and 3 bases at J, with 6 bases between. The germline V gene has CDR1 MNHEY and CDR2 SVGAGI. The CDR3 is 12 residues long. CDR3 nucleotide sequence: TGTGCCAGCAGCGGGGGCTACAATGAGCAGTTCTTC. Protein product: CASSGGYNEQFF.

CDR3 DNA: TGTGCCAGCAGCTTTGAGCGGTATCAGAACACTGAAGCTTTCTTT. It yields the protein CASSFERYQNTEAFF. The rearrangement links TRBV5-4 to TRBJ1-1; unclear D gene. Germline-derived CDR1 and CDR2 are SGHNT and YYREEE (reference sequence). This CDR3 spans 15 amino acids. Trimming took off 2 bases at V and 1 base at J, with 12 bases between the two ends.

V usage is TRBV28 and J usage is TRBJ1-5, with TRBD1 as a possible D gene (6 bases). Per germline, CDR1 MDHEN and CDR2 SYDVKM. V lost 4 bases to trimming and J lost 0 bases, with 25 bases between them. The CDR3 spans 20 residues. CDR3 DNA sequence: TGTGCCAGCAGTTCATTCTTGTACAGGGAATACTTCTATAGCAATCAGCCCCAGCATTTT. Its protein product is CASSSFLYREYFYSNQPQHF.